This T cell receptor (beta chain) was sequenced in a study of T cell responses to AZD1222 COVID-19 vaccine. Germline V gene lookup returns CDR1 MNHEY and CDR2 SVGAGI. This CDR3 is 12 amino acids long. V was trimmed by 6 bases and J by 5 bases, leaving 10 bases between them. Study conclusions and caveats: Baseline serology detected seropositivity in only six AZD1222 recipients.

TCRdb's copy holds only in-frame clones and misses some; the assay was immunoSEQ multiplex PCR. The sample has about 54,000 clones; more than 80% are singletons. To note about this clone: Antigen unknown.

The specimen was peripheral blood, collected 28 days after the second AZD1222 dose. The sequence came from an adult who received the AZD1222 COVID-19 vaccine. The V call is TRBV6-5, the J call TRBJ1-1; D unresolved. CDR3 protein: CASRPTRTEAFF. The CDR3 DNA is TGTGCCAGCAGACCAACCCGAACTGAAGCTTTCTTT.